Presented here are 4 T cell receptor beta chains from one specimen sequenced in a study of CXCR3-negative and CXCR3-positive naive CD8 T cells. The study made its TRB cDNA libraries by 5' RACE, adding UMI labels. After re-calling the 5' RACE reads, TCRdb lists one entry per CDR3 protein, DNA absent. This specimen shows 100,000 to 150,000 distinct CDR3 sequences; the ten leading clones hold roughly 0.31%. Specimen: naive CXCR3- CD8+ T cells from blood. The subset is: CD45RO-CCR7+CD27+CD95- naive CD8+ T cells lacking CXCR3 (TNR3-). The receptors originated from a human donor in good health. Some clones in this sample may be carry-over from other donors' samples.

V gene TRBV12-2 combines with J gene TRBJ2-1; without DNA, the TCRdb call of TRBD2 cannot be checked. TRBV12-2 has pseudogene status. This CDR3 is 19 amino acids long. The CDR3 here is CASPLWEASGMSSFNEQFF.

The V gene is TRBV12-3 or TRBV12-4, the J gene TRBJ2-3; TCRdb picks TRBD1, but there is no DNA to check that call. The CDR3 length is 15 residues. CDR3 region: CASSSGTNYADTQYF.

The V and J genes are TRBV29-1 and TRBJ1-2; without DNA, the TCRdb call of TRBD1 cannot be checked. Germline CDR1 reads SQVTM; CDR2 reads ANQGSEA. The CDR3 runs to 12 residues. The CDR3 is CSARTGDYGYTF.

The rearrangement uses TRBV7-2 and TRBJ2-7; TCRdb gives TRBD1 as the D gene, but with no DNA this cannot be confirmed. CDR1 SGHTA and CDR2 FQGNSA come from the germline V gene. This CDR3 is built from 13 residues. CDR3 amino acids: CASSPYGPGEQYF. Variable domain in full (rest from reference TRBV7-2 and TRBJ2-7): GAGVSQSPSNKVTEKGKDVELRCDPISGHTALYWYRQSLGQGLEFLIYFQGNSAPDKSGLPSDRFSAERTGGSVSTLTIQRTQQEDSAVYLCASSPYGPGEQYFGPGTRLTVT.